A selection of T cell receptor beta chains follows, all from one sample in a study of blood T cell repertoires in COVID-19. Assay: immunoSEQ multiplex PCR; the TCRdb copy retains only in-frame clones and omits some. The sample has about 41,000 clones, 88% seen once. The sequenced sample consisted of peripheral blood. The receptors were sampled from a human donor in a cohort sampled during active COVID-19. The CDR3 runs from the conserved cysteine through the conserved F or W. The D gene is left open where the match is weak. Part of the rows lack a size; the others show once, few, many or a class for expanded clones.

len,j_gene,abundance,d_gene,v_gene,CDR3nt,CDR3aa
13,TRBJ2-5,.,.,TRBV5-5,TGTGCCAGCAGCTTATTGACTGAGGAGACCCAGTACTTC,CASSLLTEETQYF
13,TRBJ2-3,.,.,TRBV30,TGTGCCTGGAAAGGGGAGGCCACAGATACGCAGTATTTT,CAWKGEATDTQYF
16,TRBJ1-5,.,.,TRBV28,TGTGCCAGCAGCTTGATTACGACGGGTCGGGGGCAGCCCCAGCATTTT,CASSLITTGRGQPQHF
15,TRBJ2-1,.,TRBD2,TRBV5-6,TGTGCCAGCAGCTTCGGACTAGCGGGGAACAATGAGCAGTTCTTC,CASSFGLAGNNEQFF
14,TRBJ1-1,.,TRBD1,TRBV3-1/TRBV3-2,TGTGCCAGCAGCCGAGACAGGGCGAACACTGAAGCTTTCTTT,CASSRDRANTEAFF
15,TRBJ2-1,.,TRBD2,TRBV4-1,TGCGCCAGCTCACATAGCGGGAGCCCGCGGGATGAGCAGTTCTTC,CASSHSGSPRDEQFF
14,TRBJ2-7,.,TRBD2,TRBV27,TGTGCCAGCAGTTTAACTAGCGGGAGCCACGAGCAGTACTTC,CASSLTSGSHEQYF
15,TRBJ2-7,.,TRBD2,TRBV5-1,TGCGCCAGCAGCTTGGGAGGGAGGGCCAAGAACGAGCAGTACTTC,CASSLGGRAKNEQYF
16,TRBJ2-3,.,TRBD2,TRBV7-2,TGTGCCAGCAGCACAACTAGCGGGAGGGCCGGAGATACGCAGTATTTT,CASSTTSGRAGDTQYF
15,TRBJ2-1,.,TRBD2,TRBV27,TGTGCCAGCAGCTCCGGGACTAGCGGGAGGTATGAGCAGTTCTTC,CASSSGTSGRYEQFF
15,TRBJ2-2,.,TRBD1,TRBV11-2,TGTGCCAGCAGCTCGCGACAGGGTGTGGGAGGGGAGCTGTTTTTT,CASSSRQGVGGELFF
19,TRBJ2-4,.,.,TRBV7-6,TGTGCCAGCAGCAACCCCCCAGCAGGGAAGGAGCTAGCCAAAAACATTCAGTACTTC,CASSNPPAGKELAKNIQYF
17,TRBJ2-7,.,.,TRBV27,TGTGCCAGCAGTAAAGCCGGGATCCTAACCCTTTCCTACGAGCAGTACTTC,CASSKAGILTLSYEQYF
15,TRBJ2-1,.,TRBD2,TRBV7-3,TGTGCCAGCAGCTTAGGACTAGTTGATCCATATGAGCAGTTCTTC,CASSLGLVDPYEQFF
16,TRBJ1-3,.,.,TRBV5-1,TGCGCCAGCAGCCCGTCGGGAACAGACTCTGGAAACACCATATATTTT,CASSPSGTDSGNTIYF
13,TRBJ1-1,.,.,TRBV12-3/TRBV12-4,TGTGCCAGCAGCCGTAGCCTGAACACTGAAGCTTTCTTT,CASSRSLNTEAFF
16,TRBJ2-2,.,TRBD2,TRBV2,TGTGCCAGCAGTGTGGATAGCGGGAGTGGGACCGGGGAGCTGTTTTTT,CASSVDSGSGTGELFF
15,TRBJ2-3,few,TRBD1,TRBV6-4,TGTGCCAGCAGTGAGGGGGACAGGGACACAGATACGCAGTATTTT,CASSEGDRDTDTQYF
13,TRBJ2-7,.,TRBD2,TRBV5-1,TGCGCCAGCAGCTTGGGGACTAGCGAAACAACGTACTTC,CASSLGTSETTYF
15,TRBJ2-7,.,TRBD1,TRBV5-1,TGCGCCAGCAGCTCCTCAGGGACAGGGAGGTACGAGCAGTACTTC,CASSSSGTGRYEQYF
10,TRBJ1-4,.,.,TRBV2,TGTGCCAGCCGGTACGAAAAACTGTTTTTT,CASRYEKLFF
14,TRBJ1-5,.,TRBD1,TRBV7-2,TGTGCCAGCAGCGTCCGGACAGGGGATCAGCCCCAGCATTTT,CASSVRTGDQPQHF
14,TRBJ1-6,.,.,TRBV9,TGTGCCAGCAGCGTAGCCCAGGCAGTTTCACCCCTCCACTTT,CASSVAQAVSPLHF
15,TRBJ2-5,.,TRBD2,TRBV9,TGTGCCAGCAGCGGGGGACTAGCCGACGGCGGGACCCAGTACTTC,CASSGGLADGGTQYF
15,TRBJ2-1,.,TRBD2,TRBV20-1,TGCAGTGCTAGTCTTGGTAGCGGGGTCTACAATGAGCAGTTCTTC,CSASLGSGVYNEQFF
14,TRBJ1-1,.,.,TRBV2,TGTGCCAGCAGTAAACAGGGTATGAACACTGAAGCTTTCTTT,CASSKQGMNTEAFF
19,TRBJ1-5,.,TRBD1,TRBV24-1,TGTGCCACCAGTGATCCTTATTCCGGGACAGCAAATGATCATTGGCCCCAGCATTTT,CATSDPYSGTANDHWPQHF
13,TRBJ2-5,.,.,TRBV5-5,TGTGCCAGCAGCACCGGCGGTCAAGAGACCCAGTACTTC,CASSTGGQETQYF
15,TRBJ1-1,.,.,TRBV9,TGTGCCAGCAGCGTAGAGGCACAGGCGAACACTGAAGCTTTCTTT,CASSVEAQANTEAFF
16,TRBJ1-4,.,.,TRBV7-9,TGTGCCAGCAGCGCAAACAGGATAGAGTCTAATGAAAAACTGTTTTTT,CASSANRIESNEKLFF
14,TRBJ2-5,.,.,TRBV5-1,TGCGCCAGCAGCTTGATCAGGGGGGAAGAGACCCAGTACTTC,CASSLIRGEETQYF
17,TRBJ2-5,.,.,TRBV5-4,TGTGCCAGCAGTCGGGCCAACGGGCTAGCGAGACAAGAGACCCAGTACTTC,CASSRANGLARQETQYF
15,TRBJ2-7,once,TRBD2,TRBV6-5,TGTGCCAGCTGGGGCGCAGCGGGATCCTCCTACGAGCAGTACTTC,CASWGAAGSSYEQYF
18,TRBJ2-5,.,TRBD1,TRBV3-1/TRBV3-2,TGTGCCAGCAGCCAAGAAGGGGACAGGGACCAAAGAAGGAAGACCCAGTACTTC,CASSQEGDRDQRRKTQYF
13,TRBJ1-5,.,.,TRBV18,TGTGCCAGCTCACCACCCGAGGGTGAGCCCCAGCATTTT,CASSPPEGEPQHF
15,TRBJ2-7,.,.,TRBV28,TGTGCCAGCAGTCTCCTTGACGGGTTGAGGAACGAGCAGTACTTC,CASSLLDGLRNEQYF
16,TRBJ2-5,.,TRBD1,TRBV5-4,TGTGCCAGCAGCCTTCGGGAGGACAGGGGGGGATGGGCCCAGTACTTC,CASSLREDRGGWAQYF
15,TRBJ2-1,few,TRBD2,TRBV19,TGTGCCAGTAGTATCGGTGGGAGGGCCACCAATGAGCAGTTCTTC,CASSIGGRATNEQFF
13,TRBJ1-1,.,.,TRBV18,TGTGCCAGCTCACCGGGGGGGAACACTGAAGCTTTCTTT,CASSPGGNTEAFF
17,TRBJ2-6,.,.,TRBV27,TGTGCCAGCAGTCCCGGGTCAATAGACGCTGGGGCCAACGTCCTGACTTTC,CASSPGSIDAGANVLTF